This T cell receptor (beta chain) was obtained from a study of blood T cell repertoires in COVID-19 (dated by TCRdb to about 2020). In the study overall: Samples covering the acute and convalescent phases of COVID-19 were provided by collaborators in the United States, Italy and Spain. The repertoires were released in a freely available public database meant as a resource for research on the immune response to SARS-CoV-2. The prospective study material was composed of cDNA or gDNA derived from T cells, B-cell-depleted T cells, or PBMCs. The dataset comprised deeply sampled blood TCRbeta repertoires from subjects exposed to, actively infected with, or recovered from COVID-19. Where available, HLA class I and class II types were taken from metadata supplied by the sample provider and were not determined by assay-based typing. Nearly every sample came with metadata listing a de-identified subject ID, COVID-19 status, age in years and sex. The samples were drawn from the first 160 participants of the ongoing ImmuneRACE study and from some 1,300 subjects provided by 6 global collaborators. Overall study outcomes, separate from this receptor: The amount of clinical and demographic metadata varied by source and participant and was provided uncurated.

Trimmed from V: 0 bases; trimmed from J: 2 bases; junction bases lacking a gene match: 4. The CDR3 contains 15 residues, cysteine and phenylalanine counted. Only the CDR3 region is kept as DNA, spanning 45 bases read in frame from base 1. In the germline V gene, CDR1 corresponds to SGHRS and CDR2 to YFSETQ. About this clone itself: Its binding antigen is unknown. No much larger clonotype is one base removed from it; base qualities were not supplied.

TCRbeta CDR3 regions were amplified from genomic DNA using the immunoSEQ Assay, a bias-controlled multiplex PCR. The original methods were these. Within the assay, amplification of reference gene primers was used to estimate how many nucleated cells each sample contained. To quantify the absolute abundance of each unique TCRbeta CDR3 rearrangement, sequence reads were collapsed and filtered. For each sample, productive Simpson clonality was calculated as the square root of Simpson's diversity index over productive rearrangements. In its TCRdb copy, this immuneACCESS table keeps in-frame sequences only and misses some clones. Where compared with another copy, unresolved V genes explain less than half of these, and the others have no known cause. The V and J calls and clone size come from that table; D and trimming were worked out from the DNA. Within this sample are 130,000 or so clones, with approximately 86% of them counted one time only. The ten top clones hold around 8.2% of the sample.

The collaborating institutions used their own protocols to collect whole blood in K2EDTA tubes. For TCRbeta analysis, collaborators shipped samples in one of three forms: frozen whole blood, isolated PBMCs, or DNA extracted from either of those sample types. This sequence originates from a woman aged 60-75 years with acute or convalescent COVID-19. This sequence uses TRBV5-1 and TRBJ2-5, and TRBD1 aligns with 7 junction nucleotides. The sequencing sample was made of peripheral blood. The CDR3 protein sequence reads: CASSLDRGSQETQYF. The DNA reads as follows: TGCGCCAGCAGCTTGGACAGGGGATCTCAAGAGACCCAGTACTTC.